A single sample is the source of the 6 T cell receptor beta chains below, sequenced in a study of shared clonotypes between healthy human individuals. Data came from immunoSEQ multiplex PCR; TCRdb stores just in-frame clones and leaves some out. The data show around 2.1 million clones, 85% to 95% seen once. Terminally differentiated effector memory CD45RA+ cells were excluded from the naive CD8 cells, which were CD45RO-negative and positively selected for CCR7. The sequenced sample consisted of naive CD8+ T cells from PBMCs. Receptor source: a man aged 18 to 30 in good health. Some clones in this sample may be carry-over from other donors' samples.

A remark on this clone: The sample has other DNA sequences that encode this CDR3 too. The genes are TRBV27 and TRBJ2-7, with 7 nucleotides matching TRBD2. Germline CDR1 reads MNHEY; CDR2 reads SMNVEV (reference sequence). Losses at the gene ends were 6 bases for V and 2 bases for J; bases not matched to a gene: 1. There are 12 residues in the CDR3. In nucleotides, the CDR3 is TGTGCCAGCAGGGGAGGGGCCTACGAGCAGTACTTC. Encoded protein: CASRGGAYEQYF.

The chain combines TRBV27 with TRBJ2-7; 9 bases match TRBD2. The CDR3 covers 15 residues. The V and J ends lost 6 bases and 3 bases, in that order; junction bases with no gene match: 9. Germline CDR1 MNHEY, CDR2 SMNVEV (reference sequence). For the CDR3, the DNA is TGTGCCAGCAGGCCTGGGACTAGCAGCCACTACGAGCAGTACTTC. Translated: CASRPGTSSHYEQYF.

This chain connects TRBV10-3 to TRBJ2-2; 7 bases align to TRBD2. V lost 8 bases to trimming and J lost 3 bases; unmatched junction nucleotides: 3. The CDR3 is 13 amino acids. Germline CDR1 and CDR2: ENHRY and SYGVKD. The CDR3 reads CAIEGGDTGELFF. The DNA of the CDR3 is TGTGCCATCGAGGGAGGGGACACCGGGGAGCTGTTTTTT.

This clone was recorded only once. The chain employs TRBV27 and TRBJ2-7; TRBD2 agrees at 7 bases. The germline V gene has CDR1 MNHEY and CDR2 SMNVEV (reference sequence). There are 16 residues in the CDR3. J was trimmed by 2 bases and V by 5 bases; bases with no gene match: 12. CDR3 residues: CASSPSAGARTYEQYF. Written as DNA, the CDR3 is TGTGCCAGCAGTCCCTCCGCGGGAGCTAGAACCTACGAGCAGTACTTC.

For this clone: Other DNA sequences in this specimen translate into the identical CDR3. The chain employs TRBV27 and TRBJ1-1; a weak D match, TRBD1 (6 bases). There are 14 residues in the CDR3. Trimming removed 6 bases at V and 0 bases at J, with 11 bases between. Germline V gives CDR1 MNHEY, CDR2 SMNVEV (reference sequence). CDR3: CASSLTGMNTEAFF. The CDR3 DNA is TGTGCCAGCAGCCTGACAGGTATGAACACTGAAGCTTTCTTT.

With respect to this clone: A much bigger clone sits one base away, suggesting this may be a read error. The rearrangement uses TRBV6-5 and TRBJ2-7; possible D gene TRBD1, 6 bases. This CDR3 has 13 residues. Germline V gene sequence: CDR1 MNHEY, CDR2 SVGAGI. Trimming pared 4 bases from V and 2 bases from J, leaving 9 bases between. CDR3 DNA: TGTGCCAGCAGTTTCGGACAGCCCTACGAGCAGTACTTC. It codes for CASSFGQPYEQYF.